The next 10 T cell receptor beta chains were all read from a single sample in a study of shared clonotypes between healthy human individuals. Some clones are missing from TCRdb's copy, which holds only in-frame ones; the method was immunoSEQ multiplex PCR. The sample has 2 million to 2.5 million clones, 93% seen once; the top ten hold roughly 0.36%. Sequencing input: naive CD4+ T cells from PBMCs. Regarding subset: CD45RA+ positively selected. Receptors were obtained from a man younger than 35 in good health. Some clones in this sample may be carry-over from other donors' samples.

CDR3 coding DNA: TGTGCCTGGGGGGCGGGTTACTCTGGAAACACCATATATTTT. Protein sequence: CAWGAGYSGNTIYF. The gene calls are TRBV30 and TRBJ1-3, with a possible D match to TRBD1 (5 bases). This CDR3 spans 14 amino acids. Germline V gene sequence: CDR1 GTSNPN, CDR2 SVGIG (reference sequence). Trimming cost V 5 bases and J 0 bases, with 11 bases left between them.

The V and J genes are TRBV7-9 and TRBJ1-1; D unresolved. CDR1 is SEHNR and CDR2 is FQNEAQ in the germline V gene (reference sequence). CDR3 length equals 14 residues. V was trimmed by 4 bases and J by 6 bases, leaving 15 bases between them. The CDR3: CASSSDGGLAEAFF. The CDR3 DNA follows: TGTGCCAGCAGCTCGGATGGAGGGTTGGCTGAAGCTTTCTTT.

The genes are TRBV9 and TRBJ2-7; no definite D call. This CDR3 has 16 amino acids. Trimming removed 0 bases at V and 1 base at J, with 14 bases between. Germline V gene sequence: CDR1 SGDLS, CDR2 YYNGEE. CDR3 amino acids: CASSVAPYSRSYEQYF. CDR3 nucleotide sequence: TGTGCCAGCAGCGTAGCTCCCTACTCCAGATCCTACGAGCAGTACTTC.

The chain couples TRBV5-1 to TRBJ2-7; D remains unclear. The V end lost 1 base, the J end lost 6 bases, and 11 bases lay between the germline ends. Germline values: CDR1 SGHRS, CDR2 YFSETQ. The CDR3 sequence is 13 residues long. The DNA of the CDR3 is TGCGCCAGCAGCTTGAGGATTCAAGCCGAGCAGTACTTC. Its translation is CASSLRIQAEQYF.

The V call is TRBV28, the J call TRBJ2-7; 8 bases are shared with TRBD1. The CDR3 covers 14 residues. The germline gives CDR1 MDHEN, CDR2 SYDVKM. The CDR3 here is CLPPTGQALVEQYF. CDR3 in DNA: TGTCTTCCTCCCACGGGACAGGCCCTAGTGGAGCAGTACTTC. Filled out from reference TRBV28 and TRBJ2-7, the complete variable domain reads DVKVTQSSRYLVKRTGEKVFLECVQDMDHENMFWYRQDPGLGLRLIYFSYDVKMKEKGDIPEGYSVSREKKERFSLILESASTNQTSMYLCLPPTGQALVEQYFGPGTRLTVT.

Worth noting for this clone: This sample also contains other DNA sequences that code for the same CDR3. The rearrangement uses TRBV7-2 and TRBJ2-5; 9 nucleotides align to TRBD2. Germline assignment: CDR1 SGHTA and CDR2 FQGNSA. Trimming took 5 bases from V and 5 from J; bases not matched to a gene: 9. The CDR3 is 15 residues long. As DNA, the CDR3 is TGTGCCAGCAGCCTGACTAGCGGAAGCGGGGAGACCCAGTACTTC. Protein product: CASSLTSGSGETQYF. The full variable domain, rest sourced from reference TRBV7-2 and TRBJ2-5, is GAGVSQSPSNKVTEKGKDVELRCDPISGHTALYWYRQSLGQGLEFLIYFQGNSAPDKSGLPSDRFSAERTGGSVSTLTIQRTQQEDSAVYLCASSLTSGSGETQYFGPGTRLLVL.

In its sample, this clone was seen once. The junction and the germline gene differ at one end; a read error may be behind it. The J gene is TRBJ2-1, the V gene TRBV6-5, with D uncertain. The CDR3 sequence is 15 residues long. CDR1 and CDR2 from the germline V gene are MNHEY and SVGAGI. Here the CDR3 reads CASSYRDSSFNEQFF. In nucleotides, the CDR3 is TGTGCCAGCAGTTACAGGGATTCCTCCTTCAATGAGCAGTTCTTC.

The chain employs TRBV13 and TRBJ2-6; no clear D. The germline gives CDR1 PRHDT, CDR2 FYEKMQ (reference sequence). The V end lost 5 bases, the J end lost 2 bases, and 10 bases lay between the germline ends. CDR3 length: 15 residues. The CDR3 here is CASSPRLAGANVLTF. CDR3 in DNA: TGTGCCAGCAGCCCTCGACTCGCTGGGGCCAACGTCCTGACTTTC.

To note about this clone: This sample also contains other DNA sequences that code for the same CDR3. J is TRBJ2-2 and V is TRBV2; 8 bases agree with TRBD1. The CDR3 contains 14 residues. The J segment lost 1 base and the V segment lost 6 bases, leaving 1 base of the junction unmatched. Germline values: CDR1 SNHLY, CDR2 FYNNEI. The CDR3 bases are TGTGCCAGCAGAGGACAGGGGAACACCGGGGAGCTGTTTTTT. Translated: CASRGQGNTGELFF. Full variable domain (rest looked up from reference TRBV2 and TRBJ2-2): EPEVTQTPSHQVTQMGQEVILRCVPISNHLYFYWYRQILGQKVEFLVSFYNNEISEKSEIFDDQFSVERPDGSNFTLKIRSTKLEDSAMYFCASRGQGNTGELFFGEGSRLTVL.

The rearrangement joins TRBV2 to TRBJ1-1; D gene unclear. The CDR3 sequence is 14 residues long. The V end was cut by 2 bases, the J end by 5 bases, with 12 bases between. Germline V lookup: CDR1 SNHLY, CDR2 FYNNEI. CDR3 region: CASSEIVISTEAFF. DNA of the CDR3: TGTGCCAGCAGTGAAATCGTAATATCTACTGAAGCTTTCTTT.